This TCR beta chain was observed in a study of CD8+ T cells in alopecia areata. For the study at large: Skin grafts from roughly 6-13-month-old C3H/HeJ donors with spontaneous alopecia were placed on approximately 6-11-week-old female C3H/HeJ mice. Whole-study results and caveats: Especially in alopecia totalis/universalis, lesional scalp showed greater clonality than normal scalp did. Among patients, TCR sharing was less clear than in mice, a difference possibly due in part to HLA diversity in the patient population.

After isolation, RNA underwent reverse transcription to generate cDNA as the sequencing template. Sequencing used immunoSEQ multiplex PCR; TCRdb keeps in-frame clones, though not all of them. The table lists 1,300 to 1,500 clones, with no singletons. CDR3 length: 12 residues. Per germline, CDR1 GFQATS and CDR2 STVNSAI. Note on this clone: The target antigen is unknown. Mouse germline and gene names are used. The read ends 4 residues before the CDR3 terminus; that terminus is restored from the germline J gene.

This receptor was obtained from a C3H/HeJ mouse with alopecia areata. MHC haplotype of the mouse line: H2-k. The sample comprised lesional skin. This chain links TRBV20 with TRBJ2-5; perhaps TRBD1 as D (6 bases). The CDR3 bases that were read are TGTGGTGCTAGGGACAGGGGTGAC. Amino acid sequence: CGARDRGD. The full CDR3 protein reads CGARDRGDTQYF.